These 14 T cell receptor beta chains originate from one sample sequenced in a study of blood T cell repertoires in COVID-19. TCRdb's table, derived via immunoSEQ multiplex PCR, lists solely in-frame clones and lacks some. This sample carries fewer than 200,000 clones, approximately 90% of them seen once, and the ten largest clones take around 1.9%. The sequenced sample was peripheral blood. The receptor source for this set is a man aged 50 or older who had recovered from COVID-19.

CDR3 sequence reads: CASSFPRGGANVLTF. CDR3 sequence (DNA): TGTGCCAGCAGCTTCCCCCGGGGTGGGGCCAACGTCCTGACTTTC. The rearrangement links TRBV7-9 to TRBJ2-6; tentatively, D is TRBD2 (5 bases). CDR1 and CDR2 from the germline V gene are SEHNR and FQNEAQ (reference sequence). The CDR3 is 15 amino acids. Trimming removed 3 bases from V and 3 bases from J, with 9 bases in between.

The chain carries TRBV4-3 and TRBJ1-6, with D perhaps matching TRBD1 (6 bases). From germline, CDR1 is LGHNA and CDR2 YSLEER. With 4 bases removed from V and 10 bases from J, the gap between germline ends came to 17 bases. This CDR3 is 15 amino acids long. The CDR3 protein is CASSPSAGAGSPLHF. The CDR3 nucleotides read TGCGCCAGCAGCCCATCCGCGGGGGCAGGGTCACCCCTCCACTTT.

The V call is TRBV30, the J call TRBJ2-2; D might be TRBD2 (5 bases). V dropped 5 bases and J dropped 2 bases, with 12 bases sitting between them. CDR1 is GTSNPN and CDR2 is SVGIG in the germline V gene (reference sequence). The CDR3 runs 14 residues. The CDR3 loop reads CAWLPGVNTGELFF. The CDR3 nucleotides are TGTGCCTGGCTACCCGGGGTCAACACCGGGGAGCTGTTTTTT. Full variable domain (remainder filled in from reference TRBV30 and TRBJ2-2): SQTIHQWPATLVQPVGSPLSLECTVEGTSNPNLYWYRQAAGRGLQLLFYSVGIGQISSEVPQNLSASRPQDRQFILSSKKLLLSDSGFYLCAWLPGVNTGELFFGEGSRLTVL.

This clone was seen once. The rearrangement uses TRBV5-1 and TRBJ2-7, with 8 nucleotides matching TRBD1. The V and J ends lost 4 bases and 3 bases, in that order; junction bases with no gene match: 9. The CDR3 contains 15 residues. Germline V CDR1 and CDR2: SGHRS, YFSETQ. In nucleotides, the CDR3 is TGCGCCAGCAGCACCGGGACAGGTTATAACTACGAGCAGTACTTC. Residues: CASSTGTGYNYEQYF.

In its sample, this clone was seen once. The chain combines TRBV5-1 with TRBJ1-1; D is unclear. CDR3 length: 14 residues. Germline V gives CDR1 SGHRS, CDR2 YFSETQ. With 3 bases removed from V and 1 base from J, the gap between germline ends came to 10 bases. The CDR3 sequence: CASSSTRGNTEAFF. The CDR3 nucleotides read TGCGCCAGCAGCTCCACCCGGGGGAACACTGAAGCTTTCTTT.

The chain combines TRBV10-3 with TRBJ2-3; possibly TRBD1 for D (6 bases). Germline lookup yields CDR1 ENHRY and CDR2 SYGVKD. V gave up 7 bases and J gave up 4 bases, with 15 bases separating them. This CDR3 has 14 amino acids. In nucleotides, the CDR3 is TGTGCCATCAACCCGGGACCAGGGGCAGATACGCAGTATTTT. Translated: CAINPGPGADTQYF.

The chain combines TRBV19 with TRBJ2-1; D perhaps matches TRBD2 (5 bases). Germline V gene data show CDR1 as LNHDA and CDR2 as SQIVND (reference sequence). This CDR3 comprises 14 residues. V lost 1 base, J lost 9 bases, and 13 bases lay in between. CDR3 sequence (DNA): TGTGCCAGTAGTATAGCTCGAGGGAGTGGTGAGCAGTTCTTC. Its translation is CASSIARGSGEQFF.

This clone turned up a few times. The genes are TRBV2 and TRBJ2-7, with 8 bases aligning to TRBD1. J was trimmed by 4 bases and V by 7 bases; bases with no gene match: 12. The CDR3 is made up of 15 amino acids. CDR1 is SNHLY, CDR2 FYNNEI, per germline. CDR3 bases: TGTGCCAGCACTGACGGACAGGGAGGACGATACGAGCAGTACTTC. The encoded protein is CASTDGQGGRYEQYF.

This clone was observed once. The rearrangement links TRBV28 to TRBJ1-2, with D possibly matching TRBD1 (5 bases). V shed 1 base and J shed 8 bases, with 14 bases lying between them. Germline V gene data show CDR1 as MDHEN and CDR2 as SYDVKM. The CDR3 covers 14 residues. In DNA, the CDR3 is TGTGCCAGCAGTTTATTTTTGGGGGGGGACGGCTACACCTTC. This codes for CASSLFLGGDGYTF.

This rearrangement joins TRBV18 to TRBJ2-1; D is possibly TRBD1 (5 bases). CDR3 length: 14 amino acids. Germline CDR1 KGHSH, CDR2 LQKENI. V gave up 0 bases and J gave up 3 bases, with 6 bases separating them. The CDR3 DNA reads TGTGCCAGCTCACCACCCGACAGCTACAATGAGCAGTTCTTC. Its translation: CASSPPDSYNEQFF.

V usage is TRBV7-8 and J usage is TRBJ2-7; D perhaps matches TRBD1 (5 bases). The V gene's germline CDR1 is SGHVS and CDR2 FQNEAQ. This CDR3 spans 13 amino acids. V shed 1 base and J shed 8 bases, with 12 bases lying between them. This CDR3 is CASSLVRGGQQYF. The CDR3 DNA is TGTGCCAGCAGCTTAGTTAGGGGTGGGCAGCAGTACTTC.

The V call is TRBV12-3 or TRBV12-4, the J call TRBJ2-1; 7 nucleotides line up with TRBD2. The junction had 0 bases not matched to a gene; V was cut back by 2 bases and J by 5 bases. CDR3 length: 13 amino acids. The CDR3 DNA reads as TGTGCCAGCAGTTTAACTAGCGACAATGAGCAGTTCTTC. Translation gives CASSLTSDNEQFF.

This chain joins TRBV2 and TRBJ2-3, with 11 bases identical to TRBD2. The CDR3 has 14 amino acids. V shed 4 bases and J 3 bases; nucleotides not matched to a gene: 0. The germline CDR1 and CDR2 sequences are SNHLY and FYNNEI. The CDR3 sequence: CASSGLAGTDTQYF. The CDR3 bases are TGTGCCAGCAGTGGACTAGCGGGAACAGATACGCAGTATTTT.

This clone appeared once. The chain employs TRBV21-1 and TRBJ1-2; the tabulated D call, TRBD1, remains unverified against the DNA. TRBV21-1 is a recognized pseudogene. The CDR3 loop spans 16 amino acids. This CDR3 is CASSTQNGQGWHGYTF. CDR3 sequence (DNA): TGTGCCAGCAGCACCCAAAATGGACAGGGGTGGCATGGCTACACCTTC.